These 13 T cell receptor beta chains were all obtained from the same sample, sequenced in a study of blood T cell repertoires in COVID-19. Produced via immunoSEQ multiplex PCR; TCRdb's table is partial and in-frame only. This table holds 140,000 or so clones, approximately 80% found once. Sequencing was carried out using peripheral blood. All receptors come from a man aged 55-75 years with active or convalescent COVID-19.

The genes are TRBV4-1 and TRBJ2-7, with 8 bases fitting TRBD1. The V and J ends lost 5 bases and 7 bases, in that order; junction bases with no gene match: 7. The CDR3 runs to 13 residues. CDR1 and CDR2 from the germline V gene are MGHRA and YSYEKL. The chain's CDR3 is CASSLRQGREQYV. CDR3 in DNA: TGCGCCAGCAGCTTAAGACAGGGGAGAGAGCAGTACGTC.

This chain uses TRBV25-1 with TRBJ1-3; no definite D call. CDR1 and CDR2 from the germline V gene are MGHDK and SYGVNS. The CDR3 totals 14 residues. V dropped 8 bases and J dropped 0 bases, with 11 bases sitting between them. The CDR3 is CASQALRSGNTIYF. Here the CDR3 DNA reads TGTGCCAGCCAGGCTCTTCGCTCTGGAAACACCATATATTTT.

This clone was seen just once. The gene calls are TRBV19 and TRBJ2-3, with D perhaps TRBD2 (6 bases). The V gene lost 9 bases and the J gene lost 2 bases, with 15 bases spanning the gap. This CDR3 spans 14 amino acids. Germline V CDR1 and CDR2: LNHDA, SQIVND (reference sequence). Written as DNA, the CDR3 is TGTGCCAGCCGCCCGGCGGGGTTCACAGATACGCAGTATTTT. As protein: CASRPAGFTDTQYF.

The chain employs TRBV20-1 and TRBJ1-1; D unclear. Trimming removed 3 bases at V and 0 bases at J, with 5 bases between. Germline V gene data show CDR1 as DFQATT and CDR2 as SNEGSKA (reference sequence). CDR3 length: 12 residues. CDR3 sequence reads: CSASYMNTEAFF. The CDR3 DNA follows: TGCAGTGCTAGTTACATGAACACTGAAGCTTTCTTT.

This clone was counted once. V gene TRBV30 combines with J gene TRBJ1-2; perhaps TRBD1 as D (6 bases). V was trimmed by 3 bases and J by 8 bases, leaving 16 bases between them. This CDR3 comprises 13 residues. Germline V gene sequence: CDR1 GTSNPN, CDR2 SVGIG (reference sequence). This CDR3 reads CAWRAWTALGYTF. The CDR3 bases are TGTGCCTGGAGAGCTTGGACAGCCTTGGGCTACACCTTC.

The rearrangement joins TRBV7-9 to TRBJ2-3; 11 bases align to TRBD2. CDR1 and CDR2 (germline): SEHNR, FQNEAQ (reference sequence). The CDR3 has 16 residues. The trim removed 6 bases at V and 2 bases at J, leaving 7 bases unmatched. The CDR3 region has the DNA TGTGCCAGCAGGAACACTAGCGGGAGACACACAGATACGCAGTATTTT. Translation: CASRNTSGRHTDTQYF. Supplemented by reference TRBV7-9 and TRBJ2-3, the full variable domain reads DTGVSQNPRHKITKRGQNVTFRCDPISEHNRLYWYRQTLGQGPEFLTYFQNEAQLEKSRLLSDRFSAERPKGSFSTLEIQRTEQGDSAMYLCASRNTSGRHTDTQYFGPGTRLTVL.

The sample holds one count of this clone. The chain links TRBV5-8 to TRBJ2-2, with 7 bases lining up with TRBD1. CDR1 is SGHTS, CDR2 YDEGEE, per germline. The ends lost 2 bases at V and 6 bases at J; junction bases unmatched: 1. The CDR3 spans 13 residues. In DNA form, the CDR3 reads TGTGCCAGCAGCTTACAGGGGCCCGGGGAGCTGTTTTTT. It specifies CASSLQGPGELFF.

V gene TRBV15 combines with J gene TRBJ2-5; 9 positions match TRBD1. Trimming cost V 3 bases and J 3 bases; bases outside gene matches: 8. CDR3 length: 16 amino acids. Germline CDR1 is LNHNV and CDR2 is YYDKDF (reference sequence). This CDR3 reads CATSSLGDREEETQYF. As DNA, the CDR3 is TGTGCCACCAGCAGCCTAGGGGACAGGGAGGAAGAGACCCAGTACTTC.

This clone was detected a few times. V is TRBV10-3 and J is TRBJ2-5; D may be TRBD2 (6 bases). The CDR3 has 14 amino acids. CDR1 and CDR2 from the germline V gene are ENHRY and SYGVKD. Trimming cost V 5 bases and J 5 bases, with 15 bases left between them. In nucleotides, the CDR3 is TGTGCCATCAGTCACGGACCGGGGAGGGAGACCCAGTACTTC. Residues: CAISHGPGRETQYF.

This clone was seen only once. The CDR3 nucleotides are TGTGCCACCAGTGAAATCAGGAGGGAGACCCAGTACTTC. Its protein is CATSEIRRETQYF. The genes are TRBV24-1 and TRBJ2-5; possibly TRBD2 for D (5 bases). With 4 bases removed from V and 5 bases from J, the gap between germline ends came to 10 bases. The CDR3 runs 13 residues. In germline, CDR1 is KGHDR, CDR2 SFDVKD.

V usage is TRBV3-1 (or the pseudogene TRBV3-2) and J usage is TRBJ1-2; D remains ambiguous. Germline V gene sequence: CDR1 LGHDT, CDR2 YNNKEL (reference sequence). The CDR3 is 14 amino acids. V shed 3 bases and J shed 4 bases, with 12 bases lying between them. CDR3: CASSQGAAGYGYTF. The CDR3 nucleotides are TGTGCCAGCAGCCAGGGAGCCGCGGGCTATGGCTACACCTTC.

This clone was observed once. The chain combines TRBV19 with TRBJ2-1; TRBD1 is a possible D gene (6 bases). The CDR3 is 18 amino acids. The V gene's germline CDR1 is LNHDA and CDR2 SQIVND (reference sequence). V lost 6 bases, J lost 0 bases, and 21 bases lay in between. DNA of the CDR3: TGTGCCAGTAGATACAAAGCTCAGGGGAGCGGCTCCTACAATGAGCAGTTCTTC. This encodes CASRYKAQGSGSYNEQFF.

The rearrangement links TRBV6-5 to TRBJ2-3; 10 bases align to TRBD2. The CDR3 runs 15 residues. The V gene's germline CDR1 is MNHEY and CDR2 SVGAGI. Trimming removed 2 bases from V and 2 bases from J; junction bases left unmatched: 1. The DNA for the CDR3 is TGTGCCAGCAGTTACCTAGCGGGGGTCACAGATACGCAGTATTTT. Its protein is CASSYLAGVTDTQYF.